This TCR beta chain emerged from a study of control samples from healthy donors and cancer patients. The table came from immunoSEQ multiplex PCR; TCRdb's copy has only in-frame clones and leaves some out. The sample lists fewer than 200,000 clones; about 90% were seen once. The CDR3 is made up of 12 amino acids. Germline lookup yields CDR1 MNHEY and CDR2 SVGAGI. V lost 6 bases, J lost 2 bases, and 8 bases lay in between. The V gene is TRBV6-5, the J gene TRBJ2-7; possibly TRBD1 for D (5 bases). The origin of this receptor is a woman in her 50s in good health. The material sequenced was blood. The CDR3 reads CASRIGAYEQYF. The CDR3 DNA sequence: TGTGCCAGCAGGATAGGGGCCTACGAGCAGTACTTC.